Each of the 3 T cell receptor beta chains below was sequenced from the same sample in a study of blood T cell repertoires in COVID-19. Assay used: immunoSEQ multiplex PCR; TCRdb lists only in-frame clones, some missing. The sample contains about 160,000 clones, around 84% of which appear only once. Material: peripheral blood. The source of these receptors is a woman older than 75 with acute or convalescent COVID-19.

V is TRBV5-8 and J is TRBJ1-4, with D tentatively TRBD1 (5 bases). The CDR3 loop spans 18 amino acids. Trimming left V 2 bases short and J 1 base short, with 18 bases between. Germline CDR1 SGHTS, CDR2 YDEGEE. The CDR3 region has the DNA TGTGCCAGCAGCTTCGGGCGAATAGGTCAGGGAACTAATGAAAAACTGTTTTTT. Translation: CASSFGRIGQGTNEKLFF.

The rearrangement links TRBV5-5 to TRBJ2-2, with TRBD2 matching over 7 bases. The CDR3 covers 18 residues. Trimming removed 4 bases from V and 1 base from J; junction bases left unmatched: 13. In germline, CDR1 is SGHKS, CDR2 YYEKEE (reference sequence). The CDR3, as DNA: TGTGCCAGCAGCCCCGGAGGGCTTGGCGGGGGGAACACCGGGGAGCTGTTTTTT. It is translated as CASSPGGLGGGNTGELFF.

The chain recombines TRBV6-4 with TRBJ2-2, with a weak D call TRBD1 (6 bases). Trimming pared 6 bases from V and 4 bases from J, leaving 15 bases between. Germline loops: CDR1 MRHNA, CDR2 SNTAGT. The CDR3 spans 15 residues. The chain's CDR3 is CASSAQGSSTGELFF. DNA of the CDR3: TGTGCCAGCAGCGCCCAGGGGTCGTCCACCGGGGAGCTGTTTTTT.